The rows below give T cell receptor beta chains drawn from one sample of a study of blood T cell repertoires in COVID-19. The table came from immunoSEQ multiplex PCR; TCRdb's copy has only in-frame clones and leaves some out. The repertoire includes some 60,000 clones, more than 75% of them detected once, and 1.5% to 2% sits in the top ten. Specimen: peripheral blood. These receptors were obtained from a human donor in a cohort sampled during active COVID-19. CDR3s include the opening cysteine and the closing phenylalanine or tryptophan. The D gene is left open where the match is weak. For some rows the clone size is stated as once, few or many, or as a class when expanded; others skip it.

length	D	V	J	size	DNA	CDR3
15	TRBD1	TRBV10-3	TRBJ1-2	.	TGTGCCATCAGTGGTTCAGGACAGGGGGCGGAAGGCTACACCTTC	CAISGSGQGAEGYTF
13	.	TRBV5-4	TRBJ2-5	.	TGTGCCAGCAGCTTCGGGTACCAAGAGACCCAGTACTTC	CASSFGYQETQYF
15	.	TRBV6-5	TRBJ1-1	.	TGTGCCAGCATCAAACACAGGGAAATGAACACTGAAGCTTTCTTT	CASIKHREMNTEAFF
16	.	TRBV2	TRBJ1-5	.	TGTGCCAGCAGTGGGCGGACAGTAAAGGGCAATCAGCCCCAGCATTTT	CASSGRTVKGNQPQHF
15	TRBD2	TRBV3-1/TRBV3-2	TRBJ2-1	.	TGTGCCAGCAGCCAAGTTAGCGGGATTATTAATGAGCAGTTCTTC	CASSQVSGIINEQFF
14	.	TRBV9	TRBJ2-2	once	TGTGCCAGCAGCCAGGGGGGATTTACCGGGGAGCTGTTTTTT	CASSQGGFTGELFF
14	TRBD1	TRBV5-4	TRBJ2-5	.	TGTGCCAGCAGCTACGGGACAGAACAAGAGACCCAGTACTTC	CASSYGTEQETQYF
14	.	TRBV27	TRBJ1-5	few	TGTGCCAGCAGTTTGGGCAGGGTGGGTCAGCCCCAGCATTTT	CASSLGRVGQPQHF
14	TRBD2	TRBV29-1	TRBJ2-1	.	TGCAGCGTTGAGCTAGCGGGTCATAGGCATGAGCAGTTCTTC	CSVELAGHRHEQFF
14	.	TRBV7-2	TRBJ1-2	few	TGTGCCAGCAGCTACGACAGAAACTACTATGGCTACACCTTC	CASSYDRNYYGYTF
15	TRBD1	TRBV18	TRBJ2-7	.	TGTGCCAGCTCACCACCGGTGGACAGGGTCTACGAGCAGTACTTC	CASSPPVDRVYEQYF